A selection of T cell receptor beta chains follows, all from one sample in a study of shared T cell receptors in the human thymus. Here immunoSEQ multiplex PCR was the method, and the copy in TCRdb shows in-frame clones only, minus some. This table has approximately 660,000 clones, approximately 90% appearing once. The sample also formed part of further work on human thymus T cells.

The source material was thymocytes. The receptors derive from a boy younger than two with a congenital heart defect. Both conserved end residues are trimmed from each CDR3. The order of the fields is V gene, D gene, CDR3 protein. D genes are given only for firm matches.

TRBV7-3 TRBD1 ASTDRGDTGELF
TRBV4-2 . ASSQDAGGADEKLF
TRBV27 TRBD2 ASSTHKPGLAGVSTDTQY
TRBV14 . ASSPLRETQY
TRBV5-1 . ASKQGESEQY
TRBV6-5 TRBD1 ASSYHRGAQPQH
TRBV4-2 TRBD2 ASSQDWTSGRDYEQY
TRBV19 TRBD1 ASSKGGTGGKGYGYT
TRBV10-1 . ASSRVQGSETQY
TRBV29-1 TRBD1 SGRDRNTEAF
TRBV5-6 . ASSLMRRPSSGANVLT
TRBV7-6 TRBD1 ASSPPPDRDNEQF
TRBV21-1 . ASSKAEREAYEQY
TRBV25-1 TRBD2 ASSGFRTSGGYQETQY
TRBV18 . ASSPAGETEAF
TRBV25-1 TRBD1 ASSDTRDRVGSPLH
TRBV19 . ASSIPAGCPGELF
TRBV10-3 . AISSPTDKSKHGYT
TRBV30 . AWKIGPPQGTQY
TRBV5-1 TRBD1 ASSPKQGLSRHPEAF
TRBV4-3 TRBD1 ASSHRGHPYNEQF
TRBV18 TRBD1 ASSPKGTGCSGNTIY
TRBV13 . ASSLEDPSYENEQF
TRBV5-6 TRBD1 ASSSGPLPGQSNYEQY
TRBV5-1 TRBD2 ASSPPSWTSDVRF
TRBV28 TRBD1 ASSETGRLYGYT
TRBV7-9 TRBD2 ASSLASGREQY
TRBV5-4 TRBD1 ASGQGTGNTEAF
TRBV27 . ASSPNQGRLGTNEKLF
TRBV5-5 . ASSSSGASTDTQY
TRBV4-1 . ASSHNPLLGLSNQNEQY
TRBV11-2 TRBD2 ASSLTSGGEQETQY
TRBV27 TRBD1 ASSLSGDRGDQPQH
TRBV7-3 TRBD2 ASSLKGRSGGPYEQY
TRBV7-2 TRBD2 ASTDRPATSEAYNEQF
TRBV27 . ASSSDRQETQY
TRBV27 . ASRPLKGKNIQY
TRBV11-3 . ASSPDSPYEQY
TRBV10-2 . ASSESVVSTGQLHEQY
TRBV28 . ASSGDAYSNQPQH
TRBV9 TRBD1 ASSVDDRVNTEAF
TRBV25-1 . ASSEFTAGMETQY
TRBV9 TRBD1 ASSAHRGGPNTEAF
TRBV6-5 . ASSYSGRDTDTQY
TRBV27 TRBD1 ASKTGGHGYT
TRBV4-3 . ASSQDAGYSNQPQH
TRBV27 TRBD1 ASSHRDRGEKLF
TRBV5-5 . ASRPEPGPPRGTQY
TRBV5-1 TRBD2 ASSLPPGLAGERNTGELF
TRBV11-1 . ASSLGGLGGYT
TRBV7-9 . ASSLGAPTWGSYNEQF
TRBV10-3 . AISGLVLPSGYGYT
TRBV4-1 TRBD1 ASSPQPQGEDEKLF
TRBV6-8 . ASSYPRGRGVLKDYGYT
TRBV5-1 . ASSPYRGTAPGRPYNEQF
TRBV27 . ASSPHIGPAEAYEQY
TRBV28 . ASSPPPGEQY
TRBV7-8 . ASSRRGNKVNEQF